This T cell receptor (beta chain) is drawn from a study of graft-versus-host responses after intestinal transplantation. Looking at the study overall: Among the recipients, all got anti-thymocyte globulin induction and then tacrolimus and steroids for around three years. Study conclusions and caveats: GvH clone levels peaked in circulation, and this peak was associated with early post-transplant HvG declines.

A few counts support this clone. Its antigen is undetermined. Here immunoSEQ multiplex PCR was the method, and the copy in TCRdb shows in-frame clones only, minus some. The data contain more than 95,000 clones, roughly 87% of them singletons. Trimming left V 8 bases short and J 14 bases short, with 7 bases between. Per germline, CDR1 SNHLY and CDR2 FYNNEI. The CDR3 runs to 8 residues. V gene TRBV2 combines with J gene TRBJ2-1, with unresolved D. The sequence was collected from a human donor who received an intestinal transplant. Sequencing was performed on unstimulated CD4+ T cells sorted from spleen or lymph node cells, taken before intestinal transplant. This CDR3 reads CASGPEFF. As DNA, the CDR3 is TGTGCCAGCGGACCCGAGTTCTTC.